This entry features one T cell receptor (beta chain) sequence. The antigen remains unidentified. V shed 2 bases and J 5 bases; nucleotides not matched to a gene: 7. The CDR3 loop spans 16 amino acids. Germline CDR1 and CDR2: SGHKS and YYEKEE (reference sequence). The entry originates in a study of neoadjuvant nivolumab and ipilimumab in lung cancer. Study observations and caveats: Pretherapy blood TCR richness correlated positively with resected tumor richness.

Assay used: immunoSEQ multiplex PCR; TCRdb lists only in-frame clones, some missing. The sample shows about 17,000 clones, roughly three quarters of them seen only once. The chain joins TRBV5-5 to TRBJ1-5, with 10 bases that match TRBD1. This TCR came from an adult with non-small cell lung cancer. Sequencing was performed on tumor tissue, taken after neoadjuvant nivolumab, alone or with ipilimumab, at or shortly before surgery. The CDR3 DNA follows: TGTGCCAGCAGCTTTTTCTCCGGGACAGGGGATCAGCCCCAGCATTTT. This encodes CASSFFSGTGDQPQHF.